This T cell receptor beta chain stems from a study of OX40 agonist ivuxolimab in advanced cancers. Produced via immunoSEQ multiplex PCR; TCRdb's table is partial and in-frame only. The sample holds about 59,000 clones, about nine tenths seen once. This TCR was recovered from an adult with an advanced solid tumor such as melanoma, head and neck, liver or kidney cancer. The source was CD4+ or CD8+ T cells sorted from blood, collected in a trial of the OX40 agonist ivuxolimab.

CDR3 sequence (DNA): TGTGCCAGCTCACCACTCTGGACAGAAGGAAACACCATATATTTT. Translation: CASSPLWTEGNTIYF. The chain is built from TRBV18 and TRBJ1-3; possibly TRBD1 for D (6 bases). This CDR3 contains 15 residues. Germline CDR1 KGHSH, CDR2 LQKENI. V shed 1 base and J shed 4 bases, with 11 bases lying between them.